This is a list of T cell receptor beta chains from one sample in a study of T cells in Graves' hyperthyroidism and ophthalmopathy. TCRdb independently ran MiXCR on the multiplex PCR reads; one entry per CDR3 protein. The sample consists of 250,000 to 300,000 distinct CDR3 sequences, 15% to 20% of them appearing once. The material sequenced was blood. The receptors derive from a woman aged 60-70 years with Graves' ophthalmopathy. Both conserved end residues are part of each CDR3. The order of the fields is V gene, CDR3 protein.

TRBV18,CASSLAGQGYEQYF
TRBV20-1,CSGFRTSGSSYEQYF
TRBV9,CASSLSLTGWRGYYGYTF
TRBV28,CASTATGQASRETQYF
TRBV5-6,CASSLLAGGLTGELFF
TRBV5-1,CASSKDPTNEGSGYTF
TRBV10-3,CAISEGLAGYNEQFF
TRBV7-9,CASNLQGEAFGNTF
TRBV7-7,CASSCDSQLRNTEAFF
TRBV12-3/TRBV12-4,CASSPGTWLTYNEQFF
TRBV27,CASRRTGPSSPLHF
TRBV20-1,CSARGGGAPQNIQYF
TRBV9,CASSVGLAEDTQYF
TRBV20-1,CSARNVDRDSGNTIYF